The source of this TCR beta chain is a study of blood T cell repertoires in COVID-19. Study as a whole: T cells, B-cell-depleted T cells, or PBMCs supplied cDNA or gDNA.

Germline V gives CDR1 SGHAT, CDR2 FQNNGV. Trimming left V 6 bases short and J 8 bases short, with 13 bases between. This CDR3 contains 12 residues. The protocol was immunoSEQ multiplex PCR, while the TCRdb copy is restricted to in-frame clones and leaves out a portion. This table holds some 450,000 clones, about 91% found once. The clonotype was recovered from a woman aged 50 to 60 with COVID-19, enrolled during active disease. The rearrangement uses TRBV11-2 and TRBJ1-2; TRBD1 is a possible D gene (6 bases). Sequenced material: peripheral blood. The CDR3 protein is CASSTGTSGYTF. The CDR3 coding sequence is TGTGCCAGCAGTACAGGGACGAGCGGCTACACCTTC.